Described below is a single TCR beta chain sequence and its context. This clone's antigen is unknown. Its ends do not fully match the called genes, so a read error is possible. The data were obtained in a study of T cell repertoires in cytomegalovirus infection (dated by TCRdb to between 2017 and 2020). Turning to the overall study: The peptide stimulations were aimed at well-studied HLA-B-restricted epitopes as well as recently identified HLA-C-restricted CMV epitopes, whose presentation resists viral immunomodulation. Because public TCR beta signatures pointed to carriage of CMV infection together with the matching HLA type, the HLA type of each donor mattered for the analysis.

The data were produced on an Illumina HiSeq 1500. In-frame beta chains were kept once TCRdb had trimmed the public reads at Q25 with fastp and called clones with MiXCR. Rows merge per CDR3 protein into single entries with the most common DNA and genes. The sample table records some 920,000 distinct CDR3 sequences; around 32% of these occur just once. The ten largest clones take up roughly 13% of the sample. CDR1 SEHNR and CDR2 FQNEAQ are derived from the germline V gene (reference sequence). The CDR3 starts with the cysteine, ends with the phenylalanine, and has 14 residues. The read is trimmed to its CDR3 DNA, 42 bases read in frame from base 1. According to the study, the label for this sample's treatment or condition signals: in vitro stimulation with specific CMV peptide epitopes to enrich CMV-specific T cells. Findings and caveats that apply to the study as a whole: The ex vivo response was dominated by HLA-C-restricted CMV-specific TCR beta clonotypes, which also provided the single most frequent clonotype in two of eight donors. Carriers of CMV infection plus the relevant HLA type were discriminated by the cumulative frequency of public TCR beta family members in the study cohort and in an independent roughly 400-donor cohort.

The TCR originated in a human donor in good health (CMV status not recorded). Some clones in this sample may be carry-over from other donors' samples. The specimen was cultured CD8+ T cells from PBMCs, collected from culture after CMV antigen stimulation. In this chain, TRBV7-9 is recombined with TRBJ1-6; the D segment could be TRBD1, given 6 matching bases. The DNA is as follows: TGTGCCAGCAGTTTAGGGGACACCCGATCACCCCTCCACTTT. The encoded protein is CASSLGDTRSPLHF.